This TCR beta chain was sequenced during a study of sequential checkpoint blockade in melanoma. In the study overall: Maintenance nivolumab came after either treatment sequence. About 90 pretreatment tumor DNA samples were TCRβ immunosequenced. Broader study findings: About 30 times likelier clinical benefit followed increased tumor T-cell fraction and clonality.

V was pared by 4 bases and J by 8 bases, with 8 bases of the junction left unmatched. The germline CDR1 and CDR2 sequences are SGHNT and YENEEA. The CDR3 consists of 14 residues. This clone was seen a few times. Antigen specificity is unknown. Method: immunoSEQ multiplex PCR; TCRdb's copy keeps in-frame clones and lacks some. The table records about 6,400 clones, roughly 21% of them present only once. The sample's treatment: randomized to nivolumab then ipilimumab (arm A) or the reverse (arm B). None of the patients previously received DNA-damaging chemotherapy. This TCR derives from a human donor with melanoma. This chain links TRBV11-3 with TRBJ2-1, with 7 bases fitting TRBD2. This specimen consisted of tumor tissue (inferred from file names), obtained from a patient given nivolumab and ipilimumab in sequence. This chain's CDR3 is CASSSGGSFYEQFF. The CDR3 DNA reads as TGTGCCAGCAGCTCGGGCGGGAGTTTCTATGAGCAGTTCTTC.